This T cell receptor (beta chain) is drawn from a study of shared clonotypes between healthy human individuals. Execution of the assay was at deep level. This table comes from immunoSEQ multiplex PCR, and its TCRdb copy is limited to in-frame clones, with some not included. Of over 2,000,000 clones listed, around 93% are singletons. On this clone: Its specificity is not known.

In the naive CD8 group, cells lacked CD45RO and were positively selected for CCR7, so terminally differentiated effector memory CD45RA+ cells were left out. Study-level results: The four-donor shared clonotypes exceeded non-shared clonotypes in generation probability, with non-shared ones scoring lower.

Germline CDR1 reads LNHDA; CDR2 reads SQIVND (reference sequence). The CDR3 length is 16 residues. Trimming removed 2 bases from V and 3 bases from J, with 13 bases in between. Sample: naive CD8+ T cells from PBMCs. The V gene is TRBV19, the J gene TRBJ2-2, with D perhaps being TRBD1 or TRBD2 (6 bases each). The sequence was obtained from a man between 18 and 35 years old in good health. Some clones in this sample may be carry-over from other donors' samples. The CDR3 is CASSIPGAWYTGELFF. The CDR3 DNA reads TGTGCCAGTAGTATACCGGGGGCTTGGTACACCGGGGAGCTGTTTTTT.